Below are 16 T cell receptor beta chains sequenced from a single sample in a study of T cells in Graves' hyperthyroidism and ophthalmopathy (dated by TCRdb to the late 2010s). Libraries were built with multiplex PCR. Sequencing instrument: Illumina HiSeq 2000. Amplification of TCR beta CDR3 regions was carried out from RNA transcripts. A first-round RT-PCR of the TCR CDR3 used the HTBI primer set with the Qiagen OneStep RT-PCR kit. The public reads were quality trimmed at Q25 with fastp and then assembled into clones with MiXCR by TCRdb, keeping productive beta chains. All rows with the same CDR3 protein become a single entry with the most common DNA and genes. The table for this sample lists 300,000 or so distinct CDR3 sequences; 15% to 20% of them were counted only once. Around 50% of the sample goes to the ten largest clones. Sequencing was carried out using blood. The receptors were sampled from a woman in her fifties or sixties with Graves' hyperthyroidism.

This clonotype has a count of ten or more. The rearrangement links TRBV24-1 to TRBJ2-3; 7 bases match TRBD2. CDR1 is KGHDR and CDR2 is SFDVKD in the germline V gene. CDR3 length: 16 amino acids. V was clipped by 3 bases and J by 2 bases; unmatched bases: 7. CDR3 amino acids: CATSDRASGYTDTQYF. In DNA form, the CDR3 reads TGTGCCACCAGTGATCGTGCTAGCGGATACACAGATACGCAGTATTTT.

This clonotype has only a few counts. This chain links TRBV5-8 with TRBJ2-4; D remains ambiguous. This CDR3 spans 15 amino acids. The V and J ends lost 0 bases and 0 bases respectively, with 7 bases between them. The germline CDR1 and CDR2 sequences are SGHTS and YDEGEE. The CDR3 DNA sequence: TGTGCCAGCAGCTTGGCCAGATTAGCCAAAAACATTCAGTACTTC. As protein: CASSLARLAKNIQYF.

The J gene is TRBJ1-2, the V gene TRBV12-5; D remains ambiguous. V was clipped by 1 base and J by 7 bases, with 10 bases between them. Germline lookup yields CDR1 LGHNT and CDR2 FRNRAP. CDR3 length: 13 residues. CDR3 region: CASGLEGSGGYTF. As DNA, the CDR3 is TGTGCTAGTGGTTTGGAGGGTTCTGGTGGCTACACCTTC.

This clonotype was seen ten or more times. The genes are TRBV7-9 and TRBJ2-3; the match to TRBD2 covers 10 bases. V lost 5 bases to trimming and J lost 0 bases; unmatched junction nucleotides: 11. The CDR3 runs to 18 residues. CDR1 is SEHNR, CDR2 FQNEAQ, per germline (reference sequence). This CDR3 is CASSPDWGLAPSTDTQYF. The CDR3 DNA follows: TGTGCCAGCAGCCCGGATTGGGGACTAGCGCCAAGCACAGATACGCAGTATTTT.

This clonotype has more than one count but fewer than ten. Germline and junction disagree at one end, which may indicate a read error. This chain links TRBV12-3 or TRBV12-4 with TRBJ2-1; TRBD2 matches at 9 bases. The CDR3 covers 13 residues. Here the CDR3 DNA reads TGTGCCAGCAGTCTAGCGGGAAATGATGAGCAGTTCTTC. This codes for CASSLAGNDEQFF.

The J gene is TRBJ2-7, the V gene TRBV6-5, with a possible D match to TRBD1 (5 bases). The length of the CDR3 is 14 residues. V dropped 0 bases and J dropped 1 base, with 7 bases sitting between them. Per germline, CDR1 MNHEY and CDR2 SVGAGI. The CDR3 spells CASSYSQGSYEQYF. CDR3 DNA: TGTGCCAGCAGTTACTCGCAGGGTTCCTACGAGCAGTACTTC.

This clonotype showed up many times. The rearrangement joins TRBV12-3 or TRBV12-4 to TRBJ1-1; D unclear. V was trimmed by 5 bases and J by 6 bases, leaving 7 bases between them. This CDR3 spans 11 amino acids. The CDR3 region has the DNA TGTGCCAGCAGTGTCGGTTCTGAAGCTTTCTTT. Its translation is CASSVGSEAFF.

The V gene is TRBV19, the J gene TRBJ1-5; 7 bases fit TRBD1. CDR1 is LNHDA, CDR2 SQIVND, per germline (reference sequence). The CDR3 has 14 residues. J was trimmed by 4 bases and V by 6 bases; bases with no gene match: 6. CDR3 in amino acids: CASRLGTANQPQHF. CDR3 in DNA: TGTGCCAGTAGGCTCGGGACAGCGAATCAGCCCCAGCATTTT.

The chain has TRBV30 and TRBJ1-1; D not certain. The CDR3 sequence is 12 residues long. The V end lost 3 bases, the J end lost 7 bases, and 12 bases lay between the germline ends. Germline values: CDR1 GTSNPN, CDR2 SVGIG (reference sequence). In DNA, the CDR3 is TGTGCCTGGAGCCGAGGCGTCCATGAAGCTTTCTTT. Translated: CAWSRGVHEAFF.

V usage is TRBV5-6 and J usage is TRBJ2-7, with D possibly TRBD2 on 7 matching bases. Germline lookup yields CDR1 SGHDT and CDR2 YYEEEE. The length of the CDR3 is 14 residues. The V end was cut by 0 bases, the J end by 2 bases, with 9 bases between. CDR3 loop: CASSLEGGTYEQYV. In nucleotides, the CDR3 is TGTGCCAGCAGCTTGGAGGGGGGGACCTACGAGCAGTACGTC.

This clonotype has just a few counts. CDR3 sequence: CASSGGGQGDNEQFF. CDR3 nucleotide sequence: TGCGCCAGCAGCGGGGGGGGACAGGGTGACAATGAGCAGTTCTTC. The chain recombines TRBV5-1 with TRBJ2-1; 9 bases are shared with TRBD1. Germline loops: CDR1 SGHRS, CDR2 YFSETQ. The CDR3 is made up of 15 amino acids. V lost 4 bases, J lost 5 bases, and 7 bases stayed unmatched.

In DNA form, the CDR3 reads TGTGCCAGCAGTTTCGCATCTGGTCAGACTGAAGCTTTCTTT. Protein: CASSFASGQTEAFF. The chain recombines TRBV12-3 or TRBV12-4 with TRBJ1-1; no reliable D call. The ends were cut back, 3 bases at V and 5 bases at J, with 13 bases in the middle. The CDR3 runs to 14 residues.

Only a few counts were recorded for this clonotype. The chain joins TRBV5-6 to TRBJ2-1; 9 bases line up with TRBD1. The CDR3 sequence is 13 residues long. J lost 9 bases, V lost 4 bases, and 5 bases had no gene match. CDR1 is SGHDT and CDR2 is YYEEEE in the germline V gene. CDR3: CASSRRQGGEQFF. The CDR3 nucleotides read TGTGCCAGCAGCCGCCGACAGGGGGGTGAGCAGTTCTTC. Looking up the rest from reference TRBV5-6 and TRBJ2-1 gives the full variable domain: DAGVTQSPTHLIKTRGQQVTLRCSPKSGHDTVSWYQQALGQGPQFIFQYYEEEERQRGNFPDRFSGHQFPNYSSELNVNALLLGDSALYLCASSRRQGGEQFFGPGTRLTVL.

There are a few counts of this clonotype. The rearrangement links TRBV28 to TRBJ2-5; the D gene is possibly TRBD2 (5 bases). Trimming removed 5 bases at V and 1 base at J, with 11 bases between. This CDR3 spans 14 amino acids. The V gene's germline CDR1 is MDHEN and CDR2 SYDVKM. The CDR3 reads CASSPTGFQETQYF. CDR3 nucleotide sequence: TGTGCCAGCAGTCCGACGGGGTTCCAAGAGACCCAGTACTTC. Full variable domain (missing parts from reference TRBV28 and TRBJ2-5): DVKVTQSSRYLVKRTGEKVFLECVQDMDHENMFWYRQDPGLGLRLIYFSYDVKMKEKGDIPEGYSVSREKKERFSLILESASTNQTSMYLCASSPTGFQETQYFGPGTRLLVL.

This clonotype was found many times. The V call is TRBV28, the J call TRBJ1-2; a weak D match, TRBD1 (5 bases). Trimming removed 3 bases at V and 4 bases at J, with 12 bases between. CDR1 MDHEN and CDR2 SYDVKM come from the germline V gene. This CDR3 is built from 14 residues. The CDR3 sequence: CASSLQGTGYGYTF. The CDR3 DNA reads TGTGCCAGCAGTTTGCAGGGTACGGGCTATGGCTACACCTTC.

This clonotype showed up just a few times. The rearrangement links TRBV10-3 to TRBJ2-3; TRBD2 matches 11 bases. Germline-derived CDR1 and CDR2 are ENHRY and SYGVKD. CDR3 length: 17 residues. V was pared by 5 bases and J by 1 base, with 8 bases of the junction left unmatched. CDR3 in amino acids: CAISQIGGLAGTDTQYF. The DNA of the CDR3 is TGTGCCATCAGTCAAATCGGGGGACTAGCGGGCACAGATACGCAGTATTTT.